Below are 13 T cell receptor beta chains sequenced from a single sample in a study of patients and donors after allogeneic stem cell transplantation. TCRdb ran MiXCR on the RT-PCR reads and lists one entry per CDR3 protein. The sample shows approximately 98,000 distinct CDR3 sequences, approximately 40% of them seen only once. Material: blood, either unsorted or a sorted T cell fraction (not recorded which). All receptors come from a human donor who was either an allogeneic HSCT recipient or a stem cell or donor lymphocyte infusion donor (not recorded which). It is not recorded whose cells these are; they may come from a transplant donor.

This clonotype appeared a few times. The CDR3 sequence is CASSVGTRKYEKLFF. CDR3 sequence (DNA): TGTGCCAGCAGCGTCGGGACAAGAAAATATGAAAAACTGTTTTTT. The V gene is TRBV5-5, the J gene TRBJ1-4, with D perhaps matching TRBD1 (6 bases). V lost 4 bases to trimming and J lost 6 bases, with 16 bases between them. The germline CDR1 and CDR2 sequences are SGHKS and YYEKEE (reference sequence). CDR3 length: 15 amino acids.

This chain uses TRBV4-2 with TRBJ2-4; D is undetermined. The germline V gene has CDR1 LGHNA and CDR2 YNFKEQ. This CDR3 contains 17 residues. The V end lost 1 base, the J end lost 3 bases, and 16 bases lay between the germline ends. The CDR3 coding sequence is TGTGCCAGCAGCCAAGTTGCCTTCTGGGATATCAAAAACATTCAGTACTTC. Residues: CASSQVAFWDIKNIQYF.

This chain links TRBV27 with TRBJ2-7; 8 nucleotides align to TRBD2. V lost 3 bases to trimming and J lost 3 bases; unmatched junction nucleotides: 7. Germline CDR1 reads MNHEY; CDR2 reads SMNVEV (reference sequence). The CDR3 totals 15 residues. CDR3 protein: CASSFQSGGVYEQYF. CDR3 DNA: TGTGCCAGCAGTTTTCAGAGCGGGGGCGTCTACGAGCAGTACTTC.

V gene TRBV29-1 combines with J gene TRBJ1-2; the D is unclear. Germline V lookup: CDR1 SQVTM, CDR2 ANQGSEA. The CDR3 totals 12 residues. V was trimmed by 6 bases and J by 4 bases, leaving 12 bases between them. The CDR3 DNA reads as TGCAGCGTAGGGTCAAGGGTCTATGGCTACACCTTC. Its protein is CSVGSRVYGYTF.

This clonotype was detected only a few times. The V call is TRBV5-1, the J call TRBJ1-2; D possibly corresponds to TRBD1 (6 bases). CDR3 size: 12 residues. The germline V gene encodes CDR1 SGHRS and CDR2 YFSETQ. The ends were cut back, 4 bases at V and 8 bases at J, with 12 bases in the middle. CDR3 amino acids: CASSPSGGGYTF. CDR3 DNA: TGCGCCAGCAGCCCCTCGGGGGGCGGCTACACCTTC.

The CDR3 region is CASSDPGTTTYNEQFF. The CDR3 nucleotides are TGTGCCAGCAGTGACCCAGGGACGACGACTTACAATGAGCAGTTCTTC. The chain is built from TRBV25-1 and TRBJ2-1; the D gene could be TRBD1 or TRBD2 (5 bases each). CDR3 length equals 16 residues. Trimming pared 3 bases from V and 4 bases from J, leaving 16 bases between. CDR1 is MGHDK, CDR2 SYGVNS, per germline.

The J gene is TRBJ1-5, the V gene TRBV15, with TRBD1 as a possible D gene (5 bases). The CDR3 is made up of 15 amino acids. Trimming took off 1 base at V and 3 bases at J, with 10 bases between the two ends. The germline CDR1 and CDR2 sequences are LNHNV and YYDKDF (reference sequence). The CDR3 sequence: CATSRGRQINQPQHF. The CDR3 nucleotides read TGTGCCACCAGCAGAGGCCGACAGATCAATCAGCCCCAGCATTTT.

This clonotype has just a few counts. The V and J genes are TRBV6-2 or TRBV6-3 and TRBJ2-3; possible D gene TRBD1, 5 bases. V gave up 6 bases and J gave up 6 bases, with 19 bases separating them. This CDR3 is 15 amino acids long. Germline V gives CDR1 MNHEY, CDR2 SVGEGT. CDR3 sequence (DNA): TGTGCCAGCAGCCAGGACACAGGAAGGCATGATACGCAGTATTTT. Protein: CASSQDTGRHDTQYF.

This clonotype was observed a few times. CDR3 sequence (DNA): TGTGCCAGCAGTCAGGGACGGACCTATGGCTACACCTTC. It translates to CASSQGRTYGYTF. The gene calls are TRBV6-2 or TRBV6-3 and TRBJ1-2, with a weak D call TRBD1 (5 bases). The CDR3 is 13 amino acids. V was trimmed by 5 bases and J by 4 bases, leaving 11 bases between them. Germline values: CDR1 MNHEY, CDR2 SVGEGT.

This rearrangement joins TRBV11-2 to TRBJ1-6; D is unresolved. This CDR3 is 17 amino acids long. The V gene lost 2 bases and the J gene lost 9 bases, with 20 bases spanning the gap. The germline V gene encodes CDR1 SGHAT and CDR2 FQNNGV. CDR3 bases: TGTGCCAGCAGCTTAACCCCCGTCCTTAACCGTGGTTCACCCCTCCACTTT. This codes for CASSLTPVLNRGSPLHF.

The chain employs TRBV5-5 and TRBJ2-5, with D possibly TRBD1 on 6 matching bases. The ends were cut back, 7 bases at V and 3 bases at J, with 10 bases in the middle. The CDR3 has 12 amino acids. Germline-derived CDR1 and CDR2 are SGHKS and YYEKEE (reference sequence). This CDR3 reads CASGDRKETQYF. As DNA, the CDR3 is TGTGCCAGCGGCGACAGGAAAGAGACCCAGTACTTC.

This clonotype occurred a few times. The gene calls are TRBV7-9 and TRBJ2-5; D perhaps matches TRBD2 (6 bases). This CDR3 spans 15 amino acids. V shed 1 base and J shed 3 bases, with 12 bases lying between them. Germline V CDR1 and CDR2: SEHNR, FQNEAQ (reference sequence). The CDR3 region has the DNA TGTGCCAGCAGCTTAGGTGGAGGGGTGAAAGAGACCCAGTACTTC. As protein: CASSLGGGVKETQYF.

The chain carries TRBV18 and TRBJ1-3, with D unresolved. Germline V gene lookup returns CDR1 KGHSH and CDR2 LQKENI. CDR3 length: 17 residues. With 2 bases removed from V and 0 bases from J, the gap between germline ends came to 14 bases. The CDR3 DNA reads TGTGCCAGCTCACCAAAAATGGCCCTAAGCTCTGGAAACACCATATATTTT. The encoded protein is CASSPKMALSSGNTIYF.